The clone carrying this T cell receptor beta chain was seen a few times. What it recognizes is unknown. Generation of TCR beta libraries employed quantitative 5'-RACE incorporating molecular barcodes. Each CDR3 protein is one row after TCRdb ran MiXCR on the 5' RACE reads. Of under 850,000 distinct CDR3 sequences in the sample, around 17% are singletons; the top ten hold about 20%. The sample is drawn from a study of CD8 T cells in ankylosing spondylitis. Findings of the study overall: Reportedly, disease-linked clones are significantly enriched in ankylosing spondylitis patients' matched synovial fluid. Several highly homologous variants made up a TCR beta motif, and this motif appeared characteristic of ankylosing spondylitis blood. In synovial fluid and blood from reactive arthritis, some motif variants were previously reported.

There are 14 residues in the CDR3. The V end lost 4 bases, the J end lost 3 bases, and 13 bases lay between the germline ends. The sequence derives from a male donor with ankylosing spondylitis. The sample was blood, either unsorted or a sorted T cell fraction (not recorded which). This chain connects TRBV12-3 or TRBV12-4 to TRBJ2-7, with D perhaps matching TRBD2 (6 bases). The CDR3 reads CASSSGLSGYEQYF. DNA of the CDR3: TGTGCCAGCAGTTCCGGACTATCAGGCTACGAGCAGTACTTC.